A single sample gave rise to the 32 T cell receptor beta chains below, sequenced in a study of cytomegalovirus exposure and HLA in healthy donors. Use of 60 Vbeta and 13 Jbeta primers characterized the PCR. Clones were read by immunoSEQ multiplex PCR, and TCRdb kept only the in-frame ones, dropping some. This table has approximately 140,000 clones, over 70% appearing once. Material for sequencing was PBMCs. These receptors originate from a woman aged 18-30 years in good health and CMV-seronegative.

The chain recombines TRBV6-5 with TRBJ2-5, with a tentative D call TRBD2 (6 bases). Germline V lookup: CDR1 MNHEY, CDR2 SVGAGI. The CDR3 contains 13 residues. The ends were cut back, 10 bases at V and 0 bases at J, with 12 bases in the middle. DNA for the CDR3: TGTGCCACCAAGCGACTAGACCAAGAGACCCAGTACTTC. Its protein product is CATKRLDQETQYF.

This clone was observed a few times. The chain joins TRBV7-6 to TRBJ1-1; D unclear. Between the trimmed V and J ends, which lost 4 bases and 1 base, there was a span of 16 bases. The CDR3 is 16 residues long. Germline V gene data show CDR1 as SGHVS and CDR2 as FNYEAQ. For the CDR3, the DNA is TGTGCCAGCAGCTCTCCTGGAGGTTGGGGGAACACTGAAGCTTTCTTT. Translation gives CASSSPGGWGNTEAFF.

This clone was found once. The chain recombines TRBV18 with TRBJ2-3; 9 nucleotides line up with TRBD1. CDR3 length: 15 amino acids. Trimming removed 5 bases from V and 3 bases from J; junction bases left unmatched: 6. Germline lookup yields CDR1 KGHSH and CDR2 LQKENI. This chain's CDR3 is CASSSGTGRTDTQYF. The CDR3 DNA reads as TGTGCCAGCTCATCCGGGACAGGGAGGACAGATACGCAGTATTTT.

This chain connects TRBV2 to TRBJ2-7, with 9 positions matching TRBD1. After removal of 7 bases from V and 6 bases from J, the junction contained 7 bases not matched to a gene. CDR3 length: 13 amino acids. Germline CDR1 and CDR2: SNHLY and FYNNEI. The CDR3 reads CASKGTGMFEQYF. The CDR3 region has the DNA TGTGCCAGCAAAGGGACAGGGATGTTCGAGCAGTACTTC.

The CDR3 loop reads CASRDRGEIEAFF. CDR3 DNA: TGTGCCAGTAGGGACAGGGGGGAAATAGAAGCTTTCTTT. The chain carries TRBV19 and TRBJ1-1; TRBD1 matches 10 bases. CDR3 length equals 13 residues. Germline V gene data show CDR1 as LNHDA and CDR2 as SQIVND (reference sequence). J was trimmed by 8 bases and V by 6 bases; bases with no gene match: 6.

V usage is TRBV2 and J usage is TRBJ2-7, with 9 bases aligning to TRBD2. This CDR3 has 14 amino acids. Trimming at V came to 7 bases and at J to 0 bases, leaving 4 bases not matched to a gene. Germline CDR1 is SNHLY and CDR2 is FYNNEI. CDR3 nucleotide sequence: TGTGCCAGCAATCGACTAGCGGACTCCTACGAGCAGTACTTC. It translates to CASNRLADSYEQYF.

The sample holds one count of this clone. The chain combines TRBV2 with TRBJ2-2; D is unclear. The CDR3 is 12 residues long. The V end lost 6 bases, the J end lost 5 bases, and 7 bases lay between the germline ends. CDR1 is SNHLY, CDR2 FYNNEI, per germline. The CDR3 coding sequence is TGTGCCAGCAGAGAGCAAACCGGGGAGCTGTTTTTT. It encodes CASREQTGELFF.

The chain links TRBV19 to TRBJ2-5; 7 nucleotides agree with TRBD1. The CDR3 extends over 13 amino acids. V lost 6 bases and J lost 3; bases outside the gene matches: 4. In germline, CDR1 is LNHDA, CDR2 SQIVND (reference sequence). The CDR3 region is CASSRQGKETQYF. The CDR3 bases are TGTGCCAGTAGCCGACAGGGTAAAGAGACCCAGTACTTC.

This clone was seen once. The CDR3 region has the DNA TGTGCCAGCGCCACCTACTCCAGCGACGGATATACGCAGTATTTT. Its protein is CASATYSSDGYTQYF. The gene calls are TRBV4-2 and TRBJ2-3, with D unclear. The CDR3 runs to 15 residues. CDR1 LGHNA and CDR2 YNFKEQ come from the germline V gene. The V and J ends lost 8 bases and 7 bases respectively, with 22 bases between them.

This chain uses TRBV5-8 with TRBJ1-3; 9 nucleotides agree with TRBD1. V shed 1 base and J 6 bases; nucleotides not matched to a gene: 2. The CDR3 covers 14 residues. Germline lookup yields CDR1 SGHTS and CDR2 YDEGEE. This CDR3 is CASSLRTGANTIYF. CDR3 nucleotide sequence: TGTGCCAGCAGCTTGAGGACAGGGGCAAACACCATATATTTT.

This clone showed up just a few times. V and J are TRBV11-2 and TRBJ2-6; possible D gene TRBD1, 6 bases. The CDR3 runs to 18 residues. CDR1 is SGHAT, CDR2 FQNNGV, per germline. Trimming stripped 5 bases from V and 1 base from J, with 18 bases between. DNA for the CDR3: TGTGCCAGCAGCCAGCGGACAGTGTCGGGTTCTGGGGCCAACGTCCTGACTTTC. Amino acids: CASSQRTVSGSGANVLTF.

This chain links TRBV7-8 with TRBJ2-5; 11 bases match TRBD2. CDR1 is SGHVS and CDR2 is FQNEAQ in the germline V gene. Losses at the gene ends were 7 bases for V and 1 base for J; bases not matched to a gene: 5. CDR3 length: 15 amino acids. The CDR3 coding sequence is TGTGCCAGCATCCCGGGACTAGCGGTCCAAGAGACCCAGTACTTC. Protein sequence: CASIPGLAVQETQYF.

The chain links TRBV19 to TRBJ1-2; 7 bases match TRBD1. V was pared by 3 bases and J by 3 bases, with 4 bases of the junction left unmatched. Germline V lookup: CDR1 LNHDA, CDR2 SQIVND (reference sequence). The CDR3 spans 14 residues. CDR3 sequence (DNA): TGTGCCAGTAGTATTGGAGACAGGGACTATGGCTACACCTTC. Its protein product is CASSIGDRDYGYTF.

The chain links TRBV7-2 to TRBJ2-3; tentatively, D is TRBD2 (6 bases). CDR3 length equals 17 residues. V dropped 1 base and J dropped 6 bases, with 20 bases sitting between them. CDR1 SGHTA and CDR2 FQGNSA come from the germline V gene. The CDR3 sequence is CASSLGESGGVVDTQYF. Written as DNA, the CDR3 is TGTGCCAGCAGCTTAGGGGAAAGCGGAGGGGTCGTCGATACGCAGTATTTT.

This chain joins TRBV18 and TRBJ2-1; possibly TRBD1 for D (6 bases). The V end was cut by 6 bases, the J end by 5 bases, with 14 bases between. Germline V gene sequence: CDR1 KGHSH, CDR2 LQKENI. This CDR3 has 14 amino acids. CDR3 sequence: CASSDRSPHNEQFF. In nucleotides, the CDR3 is TGTGCCAGCTCCGACAGGTCACCGCACAATGAGCAGTTCTTC.

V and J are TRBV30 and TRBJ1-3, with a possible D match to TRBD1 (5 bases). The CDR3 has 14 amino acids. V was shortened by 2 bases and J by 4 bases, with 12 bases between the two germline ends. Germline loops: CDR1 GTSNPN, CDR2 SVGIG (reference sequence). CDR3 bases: TGTGCCTGGAGTCAAGGAGGGGTCGGAAACACCATATATTTT. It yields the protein CAWSQGGVGNTIYF.

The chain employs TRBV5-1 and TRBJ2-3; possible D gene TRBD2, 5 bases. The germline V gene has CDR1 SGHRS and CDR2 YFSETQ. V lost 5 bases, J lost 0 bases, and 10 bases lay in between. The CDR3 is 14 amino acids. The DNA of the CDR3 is TGCGCCAGCAGTCTTAGCGCTAGCACAGATACGCAGTATTTT. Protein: CASSLSASTDTQYF.

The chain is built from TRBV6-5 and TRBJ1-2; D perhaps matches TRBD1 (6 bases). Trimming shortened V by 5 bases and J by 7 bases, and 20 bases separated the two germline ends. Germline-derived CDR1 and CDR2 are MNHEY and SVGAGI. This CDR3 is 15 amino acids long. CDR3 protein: CASSIGQTTTSGYTF. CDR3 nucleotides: TGTGCCAGCAGTATCGGACAGACAACAACTAGTGGCTACACCTTC.

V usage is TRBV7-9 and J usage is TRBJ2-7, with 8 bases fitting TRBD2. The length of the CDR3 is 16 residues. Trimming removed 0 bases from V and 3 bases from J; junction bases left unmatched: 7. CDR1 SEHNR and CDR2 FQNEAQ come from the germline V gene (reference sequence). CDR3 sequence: CASSLAGAGGGYEQYF. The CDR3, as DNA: TGTGCCAGCAGCTTAGCAGGGGCGGGAGGTGGCTACGAGCAGTACTTC.

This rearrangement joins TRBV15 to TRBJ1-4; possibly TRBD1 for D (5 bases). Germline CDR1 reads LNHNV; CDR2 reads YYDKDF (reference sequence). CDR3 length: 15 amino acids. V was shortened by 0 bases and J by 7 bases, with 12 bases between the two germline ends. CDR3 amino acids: CATSRDGGDTEKLFF. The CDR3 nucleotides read TGTGCCACCAGCAGAGACGGAGGGGATACTGAAAAACTGTTTTTT.

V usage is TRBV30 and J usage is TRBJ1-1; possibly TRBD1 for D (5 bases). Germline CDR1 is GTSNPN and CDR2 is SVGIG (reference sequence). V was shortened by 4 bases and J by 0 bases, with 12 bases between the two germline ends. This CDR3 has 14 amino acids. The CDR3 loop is CAWTTDSVNTEAFF. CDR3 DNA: TGTGCCTGGACTACTGACAGCGTGAACACTGAAGCTTTCTTT.

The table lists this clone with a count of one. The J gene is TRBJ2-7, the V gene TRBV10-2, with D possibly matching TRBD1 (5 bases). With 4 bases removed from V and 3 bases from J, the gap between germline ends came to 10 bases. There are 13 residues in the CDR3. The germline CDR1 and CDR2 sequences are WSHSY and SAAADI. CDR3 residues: CASSGGPIYEQYF. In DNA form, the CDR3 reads TGCGCCAGCAGTGGGGGCCCCATCTACGAGCAGTACTTC.

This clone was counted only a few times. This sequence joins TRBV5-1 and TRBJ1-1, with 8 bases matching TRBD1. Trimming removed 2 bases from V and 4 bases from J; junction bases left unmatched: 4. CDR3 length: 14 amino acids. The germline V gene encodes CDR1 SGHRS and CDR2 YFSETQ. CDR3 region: CASSLDRGGTEAFF. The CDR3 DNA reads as TGCGCCAGCAGCTTAGACAGGGGTGGCACTGAAGCTTTCTTT.

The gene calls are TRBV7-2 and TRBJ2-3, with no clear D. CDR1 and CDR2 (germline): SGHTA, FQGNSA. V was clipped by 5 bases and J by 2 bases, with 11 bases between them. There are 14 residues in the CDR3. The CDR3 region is CASSPGPATDTQYF. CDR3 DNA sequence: TGTGCCAGCAGCCCAGGCCCGGCCACAGATACGCAGTATTTT.

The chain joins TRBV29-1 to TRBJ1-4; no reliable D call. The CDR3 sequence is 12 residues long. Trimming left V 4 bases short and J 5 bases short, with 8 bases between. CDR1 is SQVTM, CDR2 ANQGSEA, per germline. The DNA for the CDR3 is TGCAGCGTTGCCAGGCAGAATGAAAAACTGTTTTTT. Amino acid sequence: CSVARQNEKLFF.

Here the CDR3 DNA reads TGTGCCATGGGAGGGCCAGACGGGGAGCTGTTTTTT. Protein: CAMGGPDGELFF. This rearrangement joins TRBV10-3 to TRBJ2-2; 7 nucleotides match TRBD2. V trimming: 9 bases; J trimming: 7 bases; junction bases outside the gene matches: 5. CDR3 length: 12 amino acids. Germline V lookup: CDR1 ENHRY, CDR2 SYGVKD.

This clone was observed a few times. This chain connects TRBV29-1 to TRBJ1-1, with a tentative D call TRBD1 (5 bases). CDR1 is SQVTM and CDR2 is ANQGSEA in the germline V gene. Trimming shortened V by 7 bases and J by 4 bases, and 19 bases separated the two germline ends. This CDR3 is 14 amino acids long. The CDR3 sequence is CSADLRESVTEAFF. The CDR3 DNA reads TGCAGCGCTGACCTCAGGGAATCGGTCACTGAAGCTTTCTTT. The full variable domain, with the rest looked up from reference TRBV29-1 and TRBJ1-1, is SAVISQKPSRDICQRGTSLTIQCQVDSQVTMMFWYRQQPGQSLTLIATANQGSEATYESGFVIDKFPISRPNLTFSTLTVSNMSPEDSSIYLCSADLRESVTEAFFGQGTRLTVV.

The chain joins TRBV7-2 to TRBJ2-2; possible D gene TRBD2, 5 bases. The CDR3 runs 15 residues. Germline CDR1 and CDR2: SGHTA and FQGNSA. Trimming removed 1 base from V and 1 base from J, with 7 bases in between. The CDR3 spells CASSLVRGNTGELFF. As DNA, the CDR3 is TGTGCCAGCAGCTTAGTCCGGGGGAACACCGGGGAGCTGTTTTTT.

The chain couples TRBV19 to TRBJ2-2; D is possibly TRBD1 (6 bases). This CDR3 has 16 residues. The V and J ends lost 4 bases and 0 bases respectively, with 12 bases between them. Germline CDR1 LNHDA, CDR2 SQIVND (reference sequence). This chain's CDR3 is CASSTGRDTNTGELFF. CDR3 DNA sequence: TGTGCCAGTAGTACCGGCCGGGACACGAACACCGGGGAGCTGTTTTTT.

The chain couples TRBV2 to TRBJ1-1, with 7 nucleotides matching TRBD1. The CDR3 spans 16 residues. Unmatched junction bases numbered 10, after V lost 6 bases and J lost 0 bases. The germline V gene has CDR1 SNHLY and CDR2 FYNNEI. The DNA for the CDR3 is TGTGCCAGCAGACTTAGGACAGGCCGCATGAACACTGAAGCTTTCTTT. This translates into CASRLRTGRMNTEAFF.

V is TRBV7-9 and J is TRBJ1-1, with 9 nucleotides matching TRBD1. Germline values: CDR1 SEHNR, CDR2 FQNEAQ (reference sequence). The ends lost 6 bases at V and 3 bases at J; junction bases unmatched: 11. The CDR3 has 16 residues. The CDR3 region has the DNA TGTGCCAGCAGACCTCGGACAGGGGAGGAGGACACTGAAGCTTTCTTT. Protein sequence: CASRPRTGEEDTEAFF.

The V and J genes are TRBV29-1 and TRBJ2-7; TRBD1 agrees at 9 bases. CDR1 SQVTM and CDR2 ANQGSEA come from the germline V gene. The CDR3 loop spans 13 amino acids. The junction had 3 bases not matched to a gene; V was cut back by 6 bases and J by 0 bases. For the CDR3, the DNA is TGCAGCGTAGGGGGACAGGGCTCCTACGAGCAGTACTTC. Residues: CSVGGQGSYEQYF.